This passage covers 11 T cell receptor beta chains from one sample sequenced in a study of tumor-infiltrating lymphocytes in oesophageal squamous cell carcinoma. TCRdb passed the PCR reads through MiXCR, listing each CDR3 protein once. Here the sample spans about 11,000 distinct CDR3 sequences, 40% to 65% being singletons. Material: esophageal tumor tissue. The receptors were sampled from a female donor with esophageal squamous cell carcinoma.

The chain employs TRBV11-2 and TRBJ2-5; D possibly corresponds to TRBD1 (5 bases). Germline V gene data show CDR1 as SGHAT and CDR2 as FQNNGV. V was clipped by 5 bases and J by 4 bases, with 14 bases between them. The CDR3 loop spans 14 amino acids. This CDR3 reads CASSLGVNGETQYF. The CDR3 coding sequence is TGTGCCAGCAGCCTAGGGGTAAATGGAGAGACCCAGTACTTC.

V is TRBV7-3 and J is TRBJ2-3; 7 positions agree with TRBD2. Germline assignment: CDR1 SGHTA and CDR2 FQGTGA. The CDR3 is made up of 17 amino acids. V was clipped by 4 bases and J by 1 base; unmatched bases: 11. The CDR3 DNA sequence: TGTGCCAGCAGCTCGCAGGTGCAGCGGGGAGGCACAGATACGCAGTATTTT. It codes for CASSSQVQRGGTDTQYF.

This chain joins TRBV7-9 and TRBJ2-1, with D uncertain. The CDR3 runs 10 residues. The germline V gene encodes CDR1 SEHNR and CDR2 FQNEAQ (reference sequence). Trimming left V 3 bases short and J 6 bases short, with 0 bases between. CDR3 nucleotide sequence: TGTGCCAGCAGCTTCAATGAGCAGTTCTTC. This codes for CASSFNEQFF.

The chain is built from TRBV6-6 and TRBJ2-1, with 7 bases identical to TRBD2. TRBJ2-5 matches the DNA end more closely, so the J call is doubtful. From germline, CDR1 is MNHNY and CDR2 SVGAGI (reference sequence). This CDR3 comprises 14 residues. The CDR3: CASTRTRASETQYF. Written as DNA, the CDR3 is TGTGCCAGCACCAGGACTAGGGCCTCGGAGACCCAGTACTTC.

Here the CDR3 reads CASSLQVRDEQFF. The CDR3 DNA is TGTGCCAGCAGCTTACAGGTGCGGGATGAGCAGTTCTTC. The chain combines TRBV7-2 with TRBJ2-1; the D gene is possibly TRBD2 (5 bases). The germline gives CDR1 SGHTA, CDR2 FQGNSA. The CDR3 has 13 amino acids. V gave up 2 bases and J gave up 8 bases, with 10 bases separating them.

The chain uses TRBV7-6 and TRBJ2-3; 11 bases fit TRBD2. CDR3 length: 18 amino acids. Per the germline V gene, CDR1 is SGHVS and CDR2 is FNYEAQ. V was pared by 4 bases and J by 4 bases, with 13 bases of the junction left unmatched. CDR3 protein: CASSYKTGSGRASDTQYF. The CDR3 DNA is TGTGCCAGCAGCTACAAAACGGGTAGCGGGAGGGCGTCAGATACGCAGTATTTT. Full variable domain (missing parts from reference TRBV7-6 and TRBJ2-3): GAGVSQSPRYKVTKRGQDVALRCDPISGHVSLYWYRQALGQGPEFLTYFNYEAQQDKSGLPNDRFSAERPEGSISTLTIQRTEQRDSAMYRCASSYKTGSGRASDTQYFGPGTRLTVL.

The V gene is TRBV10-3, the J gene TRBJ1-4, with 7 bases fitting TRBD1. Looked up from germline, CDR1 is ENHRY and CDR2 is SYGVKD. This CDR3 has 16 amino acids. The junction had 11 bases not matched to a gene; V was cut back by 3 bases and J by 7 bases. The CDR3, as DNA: TGTGCCATCAGTGAAATAATAGGGGGCAGGATTGAAAAACTGTTTTTT. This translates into CAISEIIGGRIEKLFF.

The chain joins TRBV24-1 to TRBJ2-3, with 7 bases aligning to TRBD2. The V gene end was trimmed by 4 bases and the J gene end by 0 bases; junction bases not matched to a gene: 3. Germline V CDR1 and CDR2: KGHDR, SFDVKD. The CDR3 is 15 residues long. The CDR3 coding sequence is TGTGCCACCAGTGAGACGGGGGGAAGCACAGATACGCAGTATTTT. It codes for CATSETGGSTDTQYF.

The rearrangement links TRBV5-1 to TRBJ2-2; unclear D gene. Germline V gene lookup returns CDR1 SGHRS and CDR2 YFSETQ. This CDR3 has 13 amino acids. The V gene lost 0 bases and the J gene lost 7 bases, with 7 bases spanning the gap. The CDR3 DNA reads TGCGCCAGCAGCTTGGAAGTCATCGGGGAGCTGTTTTTT. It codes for CASSLEVIGELFF.

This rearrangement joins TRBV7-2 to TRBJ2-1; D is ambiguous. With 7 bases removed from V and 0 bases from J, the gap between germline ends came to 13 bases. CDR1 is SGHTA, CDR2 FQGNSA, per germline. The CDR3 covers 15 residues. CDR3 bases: TGTGCCAGCACTCGTAATTCGTACTCCTACAATGAGCAGTTCTTC. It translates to CASTRNSYSYNEQFF.

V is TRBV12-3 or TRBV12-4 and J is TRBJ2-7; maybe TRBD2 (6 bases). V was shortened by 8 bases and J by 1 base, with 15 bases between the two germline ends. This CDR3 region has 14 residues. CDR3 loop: CASGALAGSYEQYF. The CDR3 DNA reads TGTGCCAGCGGTGCGTTGGCGGGGTCCTACGAGCAGTACTTC.